This T cell receptor beta chain is from a study of blood T cell repertoires in COVID-19. As for the study in general: Researchers got acute and convalescent COVID-19 samples from the United States, Italy and Spain.

In the authors' methods: Reference gene primer amplification yielded estimated nucleated cell counts. Repertoires were generated with immunoSEQ multiplex PCR, while TCRdb's copy carries only in-frame clones and drops some. V and J calls plus clone size are reproduced from that table; the DNA served to infer D and trimming. Among about 40,000 clones listed, about 86% were seen once. The CDR3 covers 15 residues. Looked up from germline, CDR1 is GTSNPN and CDR2 is SVGIG (reference sequence). After removal of 1 base from V and 6 bases from J, the junction contained 4 bases not matched to a gene. This sequence joins TRBV30 and TRBJ1-5; 12 bases line up with TRBD1. Sequenced material: peripheral blood. The clonotype comes from a woman aged 55 to 70 with acute or convalescent COVID-19. This CDR3 reads CAWSAGTGGAQPQHF. DNA of the CDR3: TGTGCCTGGAGTGCCGGGACAGGGGGCGCTCAGCCCCAGCATTTT.